Listed below are T cell receptor beta chains from one sample, sequenced in a study of T cell responses to AZD1222 COVID-19 vaccine. The protocol was immunoSEQ multiplex PCR, while the TCRdb copy is restricted to in-frame clones and leaves out a portion. The profile shows fewer than 150,000 clones, 88% of them singletons. Here the sequenced sample was peripheral blood, taken on day 0 of AZD1222 vaccination. All receptors derive from an adult in good health. Each CDR3 is given with its conserved first and last residue. The order of the fields is J gene, D gene, clone size, V gene, CDR3 protein, CDR3 DNA. The D gene is left open where the match is weak. Size is omitted from some rows. Given values are once, few, many or a class for expanded clones.

TRBJ1-2 | TRBD1 | . | TRBV29-1 | CSVAQGDYGYTF | TGCAGCGTTGCACAGGGGGACTATGGCTACACCTTC
TRBJ1-1 | . | . | TRBV12-3/TRBV12-4 | CASSLREATEAFF | TGTGCCAGCAGTTTGAGAGAGGCCACTGAAGCTTTCTTT
TRBJ1-6 | . | . | TRBV19 | CASSPLFRVGNSPLHF | TGTGCCAGTAGCCCTCTCTTTCGCGTAGGGAATTCACCCCTCCACTTT
TRBJ1-1 | . | . | TRBV7-3 | CASSFMGLTEAFF | TGTGCCAGCAGCTTTATGGGTCTGACTGAAGCTTTCTTT
TRBJ2-3 | TRBD2 | . | TRBV5-1 | CASSFAGEDTQYF | TGCGCCAGCAGCTTCGCGGGAGAAGATACGCAGTATTTT
TRBJ2-1 | TRBD2 | . | TRBV6-2/TRBV6-3 | CASSILAGRAGWQFF | TGTGCCAGCAGCATACTAGCGGGCCGGGCTGGGTGGCAGTTCTTC
TRBJ1-2 | TRBD1 | . | TRBV3-1/TRBV3-2 | CASSQGQGSDGYTF | TGTGCCAGCAGCCAAGGACAGGGATCTGACGGCTACACCTTC
TRBJ2-6 | . | . | TRBV19 | CASSIEGAGANVLTF | TGTGCCAGTAGTATAGAAGGGGCTGGGGCCAACGTCCTGACTTTC
TRBJ1-1 | TRBD1 | . | TRBV4-3 | CASSQDTGTGGPEAFF | TGCGCCAGCAGCCAAGATACCGGGACAGGGGGCCCTGAAGCTTTCTTT
TRBJ1-1 | TRBD1 | once | TRBV5-1 | CASSLVGQGMNTEAFF | TGCGCCAGCAGCTTGGTGGGACAGGGAATGAACACTGAAGCTTTCTTT
TRBJ1-2 | . | . | TRBV3-1/TRBV3-2 | CASSPTSGGARGYGYTF | TGTGCCAGCAGCCCAACAAGTGGGGGGGCGCGGGGGTATGGCTACACCTTC
TRBJ1-5 | TRBD1 | . | TRBV30 | CAWSVNLGQGSNQPQHF | TGTGCCTGGAGTGTGAACCTTGGACAGGGGAGCAATCAGCCCCAGCATTTT
TRBJ2-1 | . | . | TRBV10-3 | CAISESGLKPNEQFF | TGTGCCATCAGTGAGTCTGGGCTAAAACCCAATGAGCAGTTCTTC
TRBJ2-1 | . | . | TRBV7-3 | CASSPFGGPYNEQFF | TGTGCCAGCAGCCCCTTCGGGGGACCTTACAATGAGCAGTTCTTC
TRBJ1-2 | . | . | TRBV20-1 | CSAEAGYGYTF | TGCAGTGCCGAGGCGGGGTATGGCTACACCTTC
TRBJ1-2 | . | . | TRBV6-5 | CASTGAAGYTF | TGTGCCAGCACGGGCGCGGCTGGCTACACCTTC
TRBJ1-2 | . | . | TRBV29-1 | CSVDEAEGRGYGYTF | TGCAGCGTTGACGAGGCGGAAGGACGTGGATATGGCTACACCTTC
TRBJ2-5 | . | . | TRBV6-5 | CASSTPGLQETQYF | TGTGCCAGCAGTACGCCGGGACTCCAAGAGACCCAGTACTTC
TRBJ1-1 | TRBD1 | few | TRBV19 | CASSKRKGANAEAFF | TGTGCCAGTAGTAAGAGGAAGGGGGCAAACGCTGAAGCTTTCTTT
TRBJ1-4 | . | . | TRBV6-5 | CASSRGRSGNEKLFF | TGTGCCAGCAGTCGAGGAAGGTCGGGTAATGAAAAACTGTTTTTT
TRBJ1-3 | TRBD1 | few | TRBV6-5 | CASQPGQGRNTIYF | TGTGCCAGCCAGCCGGGACAGGGGAGAAACACCATATATTTT
TRBJ1-5 | . | . | TRBV6-2/TRBV6-3 | CASSYSISVQPQHF | TGTGCCAGCAGTTACTCGATCTCGGTTCAGCCCCAGCATTTT
TRBJ1-2 | . | . | TRBV29-1 | CSVDKTSGYTF | TGCAGCGTTGACAAGACATCTGGCTACACCTTC
TRBJ2-1 | . | . | TRBV5-1 | CASSGSGLRDEQFF | TGCGCCAGCAGTGGTAGCGGACTGAGGGATGAGCAGTTCTTC
TRBJ2-1 | . | . | TRBV6-4 | CASSTEAGNYNEQFF | TGTGCCAGCAGTACCGAGGCTGGCAACTACAATGAGCAGTTCTTC